This is a list of T cell receptor beta chains from one sample in a study of T cells after yellow fever vaccination. TCRdb reanalysed the 5' RACE reads using MiXCR and keeps one entry per CDR3 protein. The table lists 250,000 or so distinct CDR3 sequences, 3.6% of them singletons. The sequences come from PBMCs, collected 15 days after the yellow fever booster vaccination. The receptors originated from a man aged 18 to 30 who received the YFV17D yellow fever vaccine. CDR3s include the opening cysteine and the closing phenylalanine or tryptophan. The order of the fields is V gene, J gene, clone size, CDR3 protein. Where a row states a size, it is once, few, many or the class of an expanded clone; other rows omit it.

>TRBV7-9|TRBJ2-1|-
CASSFLLAWQFF
>TRBV20-1|TRBJ1-1|many
CSARVGGANTEAFF
>TRBV20-1|TRBJ1-1|many
CTTGRDTEAFF
>TRBV5-1|TRBJ1-4|many
CASSPLGVANEKLFF
>TRBV7-6|TRBJ2-5|many
CASSLAWGGPRIQYF
>TRBV19|TRBJ1-5|few
CASSIVPVAQHF
>TRBV15|TRBJ2-3|many
CATSPGSPTDTQYF
>TRBV7-9|TRBJ1-6|few
CASNRGGGPLHF
>TRBV3-1|TRBJ2-5|many
CASSPRWGSYAGGQETQYF
>TRBV7-3|TRBJ2-1|many
CASSPRLAGANEQFF
>TRBV7-3|TRBJ2-3|many
CASSPIAGAGDTQYF
>TRBV7-2|TRBJ2-2|many
CASSLRPVNTGELFF
>TRBV5-1|TRBJ2-2|many
CASSPLGGFGTGELFF
>TRBV28|TRBJ1-4|-
CAIRGANEKLFF
>TRBV6-5|TRBJ2-1|many
CASMGGGDHNEQFF
>TRBV5-8|TRBJ2-1|many
CASSPFRGSSYNEQFF
>TRBV7-9|TRBJ2-3|many
CASSVPLAGGPDTQYF
>TRBV10-2|TRBJ1-1|many
CASSAQNTEAFF
>TRBV7-2|TRBJ2-7|many
CASSFGSQGPYEQYF
>TRBV5-1|TRBJ2-7|many
CASSYQSSYEQYF
>TRBV27|TRBJ1-2|many
CASSSRTGNYGYTF
>TRBV4-3|TRBJ2-5|many
CASSQESPLAGRETQYF
>TRBV9|TRBJ2-1|many
CASSVGPGTGRGNEQFF
>TRBV5-4|TRBJ1-2|many
CASSLRQGTYGYTF
>TRBV7-8|TRBJ2-3|many
CASSLVTGGTDTQYF
>TRBV9|TRBJ2-5|many
CASSVGYGIGTSGGETQYF
>TRBV5-4|TRBJ1-2|-
CASSLDPTDRNGYTF
>TRBV19|TRBJ2-2|many
CASTPRGQNTGELFF